This TCR beta chain was recorded in a study of T cell changes during pregnancy in multiple sclerosis. V lost 2 bases, J lost 1 base, and 6 bases lay in between. Germline CDR1 SGHRS, CDR2 YFSETQ. CDR3 length: 13 residues. Measured with immunoSEQ multiplex PCR; TCRdb has only the in-frame clones, and not every one. The data contain some 21,000 clones, approximately 90% of them singletons. The receptor's source is a female donor with multiple sclerosis, enrolled in a pregnancy study. V usage is TRBV5-1 and J usage is TRBJ1-1; D is undetermined. The sequences come from CD4+ T cells from peripheral blood mononuclear cells, collected in the third trimester of pregnancy. CDR3 protein: CASSLRRNTEAFF. CDR3 nucleotides: TGCGCCAGCAGCTTACGCAGGAACACTGAAGCTTTCTTT.